What follows are 12 T cell receptor beta chains derived from one specimen sequenced in a study of response to subunit inactivated influenza vaccine. TCRdb redid the calling of the RT-PCR reads with MiXCR, one entry per CDR3 protein. The sample contains about 610,000 distinct CDR3 sequences, around 15% of which appear only once. Sequenced material: PBMCs from blood, taken roughly 12 days after vaccination. The receptors originated from a man aged 45 to 65 who received an inactivated influenza vaccine.

V and J are TRBV18 and TRBJ1-1; the match to TRBD1 covers 7 bases. From germline, CDR1 is KGHSH and CDR2 LQKENI. This CDR3 is 13 amino acids long. V shed 6 bases and J 8 bases; nucleotides not matched to a gene: 9. This CDR3 reads CASSSTGSGEAFF. The CDR3 DNA is TGTGCCAGCTCCTCGACAGGGTCTGGGGAAGCTTTCTTT.

This clonotype showed up just a few times. The V gene is TRBV7-2, the J gene TRBJ1-1; D possibly corresponds to TRBD1 (5 bases). Germline loops: CDR1 SGHTA, CDR2 FQGNSA. The CDR3 totals 15 residues. Trimming took off 5 bases at V and 4 bases at J, with 17 bases between the two ends. The CDR3 DNA reads TGTGCCAGCAGCCTAGAAGGGACCTTTCTCACTGAAGCTTTCTTT. Translated: CASSLEGTFLTEAFF.

The chain has TRBV6-1 and TRBJ2-1, with a tentative D call TRBD2 (6 bases). Trimming took off 7 bases at V and 4 bases at J, with 14 bases between the two ends. Germline V CDR1 and CDR2: MNHNS, SASEGT. This CDR3 has 14 amino acids. The CDR3 bases are TGTGCCAGCACCCCGGAGGGATTTTACAATGAGCAGTTCTTC. This sequence encodes CASTPEGFYNEQFF.

This clonotype was counted a few times. The chain uses TRBV7-2 and TRBJ1-5; D is unclear. Germline V gives CDR1 SGHTA, CDR2 FQGNSA. CDR3 length: 14 residues. V lost 5 bases and J 0 bases, leaving 8 bases between the germline ends. CDR3: CASSPRYSNQPQHF. The CDR3 DNA sequence: TGTGCCAGCAGCCCTCGATATAGCAATCAGCCCCAGCATTTT.

In this sample, this clonotype turned up a few times. The V and J genes are TRBV12-3 or TRBV12-4 and TRBJ2-7; either TRBD1 or TRBD2 may fit D (6 bases each). V was pared by 2 bases and J by 5 bases, with 7 bases between. The CDR3 length is 12 residues. The CDR3 sequence: CASSLRGHEQYF. The CDR3 DNA reads TGTGCCAGCAGTTTACGGGGGCACGAGCAGTACTTC.

This clonotype occurred a few times. The CDR3 DNA is TGTGCCAGCAGACTACCGAGAGGGACCATAGGCGAGCAGTACTTC. Translation gives CASRLPRGTIGEQYF. The V gene is TRBV28, the J gene TRBJ2-7, with D perhaps being TRBD1 or TRBD2 (5 bases each). The V and J ends lost 6 bases and 6 bases respectively, with 21 bases between them. Germline CDR1 MDHEN, CDR2 SYDVKM. The CDR3 has 15 residues.

This clonotype was observed many times. V usage is TRBV12-3 or TRBV12-4 and J usage is TRBJ2-1; no firm D call. The V end lost 8 bases, the J end lost 4 bases, and 6 bases lay between the germline ends. The CDR3 spans 11 residues. CDR3 residues: CASRRYNEQFF. In DNA form, the CDR3 reads TGTGCCAGCCGAAGGTACAATGAGCAGTTCTTC.

The chain has TRBV7-2 and TRBJ2-7; D gene uncertain. The CDR3 sequence is 13 residues long. Germline V gene lookup returns CDR1 SGHTA and CDR2 FQGNSA. The V gene lost 0 bases and the J gene lost 9 bases, with 12 bases spanning the gap. The DNA of the CDR3 is TGTGCCAGCAGCTTAGCTAGGTATGGTGGGCAGTACTTC. Its translation: CASSLARYGGQYF.

This clonotype was counted once. The CDR3 sequence is CAINDSYEQYF. The CDR3 nucleotides read TGTGCCATCAATGACAGCTACGAGCAGTACTTC. The gene calls are TRBV10-3 and TRBJ2-7; D is possibly TRBD1 (5 bases). Trimming cost V 7 bases and J 3 bases, with 7 bases left between them. The CDR3 covers 11 residues. Germline lookup yields CDR1 ENHRY and CDR2 SYGVKD.

This chain joins TRBV12-3 or TRBV12-4 and TRBJ2-1; 8 bases fit TRBD2. V trimming: 5 bases; J trimming: 6 bases; junction bases outside the gene matches: 6. The CDR3 loop spans 14 amino acids. The chain's CDR3 is CASSQGTRINEQFF. The CDR3 coding sequence is TGTGCCAGCAGTCAGGGGACTAGGATCAATGAGCAGTTCTTC.

The chain employs TRBV20-1 and TRBJ2-5; D is perhaps TRBD1 (6 bases). The CDR3 consists of 13 residues. Trimming cost V 3 bases and J 5 bases, with 13 bases left between them. In germline, CDR1 is DFQATT, CDR2 SNEGSKA (reference sequence). The CDR3 nucleotides are TGCAGTGCTAGTCCCAGGGGTCTGGAGACCCAGTACTTC. Its translation: CSASPRGLETQYF.

A few counts support this clonotype. The rearrangement joins TRBV5-6 to TRBJ1-1; 7 bases are shared with TRBD1. Germline loops: CDR1 SGHDT, CDR2 YYEEEE. With 0 bases clipped from V and 4 bases from J, the junction kept 9 bases outside the gene matches. The CDR3 spans 16 residues. The CDR3 DNA reads as TGTGCCAGCAGCTTGGTAGTTAGGGGGCCGGGCACTGAAGCTTTCTTT. Translating it yields CASSLVVRGPGTEAFF.